This TCR beta chain appears in the sequencing data of a study of T cells in Graves' hyperthyroidism and ophthalmopathy. Graves' hyperthyroidism was deemed stable absent ophthalmopathy progression within 18 months. This clonotype was counted at least ten times. V lost 7 bases, J lost 4 bases, and 25 bases lay in between. Germline lookup yields CDR1 LNHDA and CDR2 SQIVND (reference sequence). The CDR3 is made up of 17 amino acids. RNA transcripts were the template for amplifying TCR beta CDR3 regions. First-round RT-PCR with HTBI primers amplified the TCR CDR3 region. One entry per CDR3 protein, called by TCRdb with MiXCR from the multiplex PCR reads. The table has roughly 170,000 distinct CDR3 sequences, over 15% seen once.

The receptor was isolated from a woman in her fifties or sixties with Graves' hyperthyroidism. J is TRBJ1-2 and V is TRBV19; no firm D call. Sequencing was carried out using blood. The CDR3 is CASMGDGLSLDSYGYTF. The CDR3 DNA reads TGTGCCAGTATGGGAGACGGTTTAAGCTTGGATAGCTATGGCTACACCTTC. The full variable domain, completed using reference TRBV19 and TRBJ1-2, is DGGITQSPKYLFRKEGQNVTLSCEQNLNHDAMYWYRQDPGQGLRLIYYSQIVNDFQKGDIAEGYSVSREKKESFPLTVTSAQKNPTAFYLCASMGDGLSLDSYGYTFGSGTRLTVV.